This TCR beta chain was profiled in a study of blood T cell repertoires in COVID-19. About the study: Samples representing acute and convalescent COVID-19 were sourced from the United States, Italy and Spain.

This CDR3 comprises 15 residues. Trimming pared 0 bases from V and 7 bases from J, leaving 15 bases between. Germline CDR1 reads SGHTA; CDR2 reads FQGNSA. Patients of the Seattle cohort, enrolled during active infection, were followed longitudinally. In the original analysis: For nucleated cells, counts were estimated from reference gene primer amplification. The repertoire was sequenced with immunoSEQ multiplex PCR; TCRdb's copy has only in-frame clones and lacks some. D and trimming come from the DNA, and the V and J calls and clone size come from that table. The sample carries about 350,000 clones, roughly nine tenths recorded once.

Input material: peripheral blood. This receptor was identified in a woman aged 60 to 75 with COVID-19, enrolled during active disease. This chain joins TRBV7-2 and TRBJ2-5; D gene unclear. This CDR3 reads CASSLAGSRSGTQYF. CDR3 DNA sequence: TGTGCCAGCAGCTTAGCAGGCAGTAGGTCAGGGACCCAGTACTTC.